This T cell receptor (beta chain) emerged from a study of graft-versus-host responses after intestinal transplantation. This CDR3 has 13 amino acids. The germline V gene encodes CDR1 SGHAT and CDR2 FQNNGV. Clones were sequenced by immunoSEQ multiplex PCR, and TCRdb holds only the in-frame ones, with some missing. The sample has roughly 100,000 clones; more than 75% are singletons. Comment on this clone: Its antigen is unidentified. One junction end does not reproduce the germline sequence, and a read error may be involved.

The TCR sequence derives from a human donor who received an intestinal transplant. The V call is TRBV11-2, the J call TRBJ2-2; D is undetermined. The sample in question was unstimulated CD4+ T cells sorted from spleen or lymph node cells, obtained before intestinal transplant. The CDR3 is CASSLLETEELFF. CDR3 bases: TGTGCCAGCAGCTTATTAGAGACCGAGGAGCTGTTTTTT.